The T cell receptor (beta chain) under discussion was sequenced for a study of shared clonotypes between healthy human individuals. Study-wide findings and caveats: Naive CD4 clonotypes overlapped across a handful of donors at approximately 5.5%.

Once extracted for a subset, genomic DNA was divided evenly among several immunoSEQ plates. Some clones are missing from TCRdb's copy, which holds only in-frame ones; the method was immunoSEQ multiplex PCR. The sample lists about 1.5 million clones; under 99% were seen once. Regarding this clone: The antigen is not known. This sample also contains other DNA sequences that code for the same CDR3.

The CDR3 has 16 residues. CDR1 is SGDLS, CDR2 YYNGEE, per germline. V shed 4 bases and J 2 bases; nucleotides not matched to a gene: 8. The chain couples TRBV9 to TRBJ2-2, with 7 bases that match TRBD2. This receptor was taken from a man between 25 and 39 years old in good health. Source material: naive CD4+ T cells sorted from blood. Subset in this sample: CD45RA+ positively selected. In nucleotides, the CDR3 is TGTGCCAGCAGCCCTCGGGGACTAATCAACACCGGGGAGCTGTTTTTT. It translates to CASSPRGLINTGELFF. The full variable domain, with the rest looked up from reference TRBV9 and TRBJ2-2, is DSGVTQTPKHLITATGQRVTLRCSPRSGDLSVYWYQQSLDQGLQFLIQYYNGEERAKGNILERFSAQQFPDLHSELNLSSLELGDSALYFCASSPRGLINTGELFFGEGSRLTVL.